This T cell receptor (beta chain) appears in the sequencing data of a study of glioma-infiltrating T cells. Study-wide results and caveats: Non-neoplastic patients had below-expected tissue-blood divergence, while all gliomas exceeded expectation. Tissue and blood shared very few CDR3 sequences.

The CDR3 has 13 amino acids. V lost 11 bases, J lost 4 bases, and 17 bases lay in between. Germline V lookup: CDR1 LGHDT, CDR2 YNNKEL (reference sequence). Using RNA template, CDR3s of TCR alpha and beta were amplified with iRepertoire arm-PCR. Input was roughly 100-450 ng of tissue mRNA or PBMC total RNA. TCRdb reprocessed the multiplex PCR reads via MiXCR and lists one record per CDR3 protein. Found here are some 93,000 distinct CDR3 sequences, approximately 39% of them singletons; the top ten hold around two fifths. About this clonotype itself: The antigen is unknown.

This sequence originates from a human donor with low-grade glioma or glioblastoma, undergoing nonglioma brain surgery, or in good health (not recorded which). J is TRBJ1-1 and V is TRBV3-1; D ambiguous. Sequencing was carried out using glioma tissue, nonneoplastic brain tissue, or PBMCs (not recorded which). DNA for the CDR3: TGTGCCCGAAGACAATATTCAGGCACTGAAGCTTTCTTT. Amino acid sequence: CARRQYSGTEAFF. Full variable domain (outside the CDR3, taken from reference TRBV3-1 and TRBJ1-1): DTAVSQTPKYLVTQMGNDKSIKCEQNLGHDTMYWYKQDSKKFLKIMFSYNNKELIINETVPNRFSPKSPDKAHLNLHINSLELGDSAVYFCARRQYSGTEAFFGQGTRLTVV.